Listed here is a single TCR beta chain. Its antigen is currently unknown. The sample is drawn from a study of cytotoxic CD8 clonotypes in ibrutinib-treated CLL. Whole-study context: Researchers reported about 10 relapsed/refractory and roughly 15 treatment-naive patients, roughly 17 of them IGHV unmutated. Response was recorded as partial in 24 patients and complete in 2; at median about 64 months, approximately 15 remained remitted and about 12 had progressed.

Deep sequencing aimed at 1 in 200,000 to 1 in 1 million T cells' resolution. The method was immunoSEQ multiplex PCR; TCRdb's version includes in-frame clones alone and lacks a portion of them. This sample has about 130,000 clones, with 79% found just once. Study-wide points: Different sampling times were used for sustained-remission and progressing patients.

The material was PBMCs, obtained after 12 months of ibrutinib treatment. This TCR derives from a human donor with chronic lymphocytic leukemia.

CDR3 sequence: CASSTTGLYEQYF. As DNA, the CDR3 is TGTGCCAGCAGCACGACAGGGCTCTACGAGCAGTACTTC. The chain carries TRBV5-4 and TRBJ2-7; 7 bases line up with TRBD1. CDR1 and CDR2 (germline): SGHNT, YYREEE (reference sequence). V lost 4 bases, J lost 3 bases, and 4 bases stayed unmatched. This CDR3 contains 13 residues.